This T cell receptor beta chain was identified in a study of beta chain features in type 1 diabetes. Study in general: Across the samples, about 110,000,000 sorted cells were examined in total.

Germline V gene lookup returns CDR1 LNHDA and CDR2 SQIVND (reference sequence). The ends lost 5 bases at V and 3 bases at J; junction bases unmatched: 12. The CDR3 has 18 amino acids. Sorted populations all exceeded 98% purity. In regard to this clone: Antigen specificity is unknown.

Broader study findings: The similarity of naive, central memory and Treg TCRB repertoires appeared greater among patients than among healthy donors. All four CD4+ subsets of Type 1 diabetes patients contained TCRB CDR3s that were moderately but significantly shorter.

The sequenced template was cDNA made from the entire isolated RNA. The data were produced by immunoSEQ multiplex PCR, yet TCRdb's version contains in-frame clones alone and is incomplete. The sample has fewer than 400,000 clones; over 7% are singletons. The chain joins TRBV19 to TRBJ2-1; 11 bases align to TRBD2. This TCR was sampled from a man in his thirties or forties with type 1 diabetes. What was sequenced was central memory CD4+ T cells from blood. Here the CDR3 DNA reads TGTGCCAGTAGTCCGACCCTCCTAGCGGGGGGTTTCTACAATGAGCAGTTCTTC. Translation: CASSPTLLAGGFYNEQFF.